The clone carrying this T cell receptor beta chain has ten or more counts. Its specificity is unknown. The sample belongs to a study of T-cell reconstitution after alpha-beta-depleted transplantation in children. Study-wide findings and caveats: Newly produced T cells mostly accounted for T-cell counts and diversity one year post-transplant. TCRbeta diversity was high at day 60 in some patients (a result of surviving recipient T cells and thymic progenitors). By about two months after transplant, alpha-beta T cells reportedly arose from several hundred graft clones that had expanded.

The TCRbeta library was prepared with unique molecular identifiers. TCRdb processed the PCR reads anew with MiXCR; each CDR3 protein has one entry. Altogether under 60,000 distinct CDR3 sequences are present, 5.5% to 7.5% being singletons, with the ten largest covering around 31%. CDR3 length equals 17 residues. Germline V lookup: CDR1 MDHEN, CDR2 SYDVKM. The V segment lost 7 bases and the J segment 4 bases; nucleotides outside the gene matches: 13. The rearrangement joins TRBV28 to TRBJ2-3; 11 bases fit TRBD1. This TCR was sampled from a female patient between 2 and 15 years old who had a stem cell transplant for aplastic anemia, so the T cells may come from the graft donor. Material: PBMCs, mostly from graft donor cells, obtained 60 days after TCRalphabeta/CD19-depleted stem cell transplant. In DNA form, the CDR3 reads TGTGCCAGCATCCCGACCCTGGGACAGGGGGTAGCAGATACGCAGTATTTT. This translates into CASIPTLGQGVADTQYF.